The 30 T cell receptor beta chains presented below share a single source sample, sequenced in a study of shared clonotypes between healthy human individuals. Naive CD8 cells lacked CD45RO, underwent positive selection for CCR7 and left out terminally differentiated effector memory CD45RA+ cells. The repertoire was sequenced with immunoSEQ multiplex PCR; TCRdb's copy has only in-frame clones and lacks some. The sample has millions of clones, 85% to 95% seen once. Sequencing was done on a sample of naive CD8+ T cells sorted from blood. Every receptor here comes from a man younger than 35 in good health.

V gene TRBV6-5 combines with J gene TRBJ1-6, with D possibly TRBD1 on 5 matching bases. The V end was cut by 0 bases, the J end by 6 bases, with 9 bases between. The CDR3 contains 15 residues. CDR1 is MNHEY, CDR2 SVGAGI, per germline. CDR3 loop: CASSYSGGSNSPLHF. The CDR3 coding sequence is TGTGCCAGCAGTTACTCGGGGGGGAGTAATTCACCCCTCCACTTT.

The CDR3 DNA is TGTGCCAGCAGTTACGAGCTTGTGGGACGGCATTTT. It codes for CASSYELVGRHF. This chain connects TRBV6-5 to TRBJ1-5, with D possibly matching TRBD1 (5 bases). Germline V gene data show CDR1 as MNHEY and CDR2 as SVGAGI. The V end lost 2 bases, the J end lost 15 bases, and 14 bases lay between the germline ends. The CDR3 spans 12 residues.

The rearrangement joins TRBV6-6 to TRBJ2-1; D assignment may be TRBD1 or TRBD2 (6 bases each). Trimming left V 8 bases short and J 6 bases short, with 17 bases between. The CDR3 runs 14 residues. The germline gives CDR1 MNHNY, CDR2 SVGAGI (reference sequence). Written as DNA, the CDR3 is TGTGCCAGCTCAGGGGAGGCACTAGTCAATGAGCAGTTCTTC. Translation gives CASSGEALVNEQFF.

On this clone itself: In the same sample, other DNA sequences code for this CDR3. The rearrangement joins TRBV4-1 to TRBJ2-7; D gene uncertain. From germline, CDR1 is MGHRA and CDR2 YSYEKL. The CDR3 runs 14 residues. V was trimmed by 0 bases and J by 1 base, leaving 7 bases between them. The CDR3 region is CASSQEGSSYEQYF. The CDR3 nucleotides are TGCGCCAGCAGCCAAGAGGGGTCGTCCTACGAGCAGTACTTC.

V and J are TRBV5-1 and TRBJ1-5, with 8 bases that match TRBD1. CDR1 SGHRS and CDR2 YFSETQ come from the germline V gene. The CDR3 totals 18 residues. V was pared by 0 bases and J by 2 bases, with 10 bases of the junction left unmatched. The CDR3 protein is CASSLAGDRPDGNQPQHF. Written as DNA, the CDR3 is TGCGCCAGCAGCTTGGCCGGGGACAGGCCCGACGGCAATCAGCCCCAGCATTTT. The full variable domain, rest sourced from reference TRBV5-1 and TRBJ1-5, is KAGVTQTPRYLIKTRGQQVTLSCSPISGHRSVSWYQQTPGQGLQFLFEYFSETQRNKGNFPGRFSGRQFSNSRSEMNVSTLELGDSALYLCASSLAGDRPDGNQPQHFGDGTRLSIL.

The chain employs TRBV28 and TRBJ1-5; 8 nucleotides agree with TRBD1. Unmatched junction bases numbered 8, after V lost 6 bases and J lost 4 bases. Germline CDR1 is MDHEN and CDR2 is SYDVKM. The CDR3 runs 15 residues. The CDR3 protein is CASSQGQGVNQPQHF. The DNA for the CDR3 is TGTGCCAGCAGCCAAGGACAGGGTGTTAATCAGCCCCAGCATTTT.

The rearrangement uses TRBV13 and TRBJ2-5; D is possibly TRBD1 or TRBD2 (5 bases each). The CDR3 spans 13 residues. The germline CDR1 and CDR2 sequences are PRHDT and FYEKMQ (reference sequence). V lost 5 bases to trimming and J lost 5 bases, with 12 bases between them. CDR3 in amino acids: CASSPRDVETQYF. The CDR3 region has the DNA TGTGCCAGCAGCCCCCGGGACGTGGAGACCCAGTACTTC.

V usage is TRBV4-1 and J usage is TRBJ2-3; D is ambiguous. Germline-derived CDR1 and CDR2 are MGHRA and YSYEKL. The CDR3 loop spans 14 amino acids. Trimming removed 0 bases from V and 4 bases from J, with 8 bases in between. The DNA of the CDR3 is TGCGCCAGCAGCCAAGATGCAATGCCAGATACGCAGTATTTT. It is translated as CASSQDAMPDTQYF.

In nucleotides, the CDR3 is TGTGCCAGCAGCCCTGGACTAGCGGGACGCACAGATACGCAGTATTTT. Protein: CASSPGLAGRTDTQYF. The genes are TRBV7-8 and TRBJ2-3; 12 bases map to TRBD2. The CDR3 length is 16 residues. V lost 5 bases, J lost 1 base, and 4 bases stayed unmatched. CDR1 and CDR2 (germline): SGHVS, FQNEAQ.

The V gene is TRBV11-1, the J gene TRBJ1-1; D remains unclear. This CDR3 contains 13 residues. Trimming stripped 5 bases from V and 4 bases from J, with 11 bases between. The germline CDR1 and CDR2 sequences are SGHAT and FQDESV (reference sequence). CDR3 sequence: CASSALSGTEAFF. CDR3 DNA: TGTGCCAGCAGCGCCCTAAGTGGCACTGAAGCTTTCTTT.

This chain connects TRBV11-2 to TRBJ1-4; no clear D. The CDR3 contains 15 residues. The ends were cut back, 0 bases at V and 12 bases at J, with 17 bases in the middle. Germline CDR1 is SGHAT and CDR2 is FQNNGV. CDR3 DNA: TGTGCCAGCAGCTTAGATGTACGGCAGGAGAAAGAACTGTTTTTT. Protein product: CASSLDVRQEKELFF.

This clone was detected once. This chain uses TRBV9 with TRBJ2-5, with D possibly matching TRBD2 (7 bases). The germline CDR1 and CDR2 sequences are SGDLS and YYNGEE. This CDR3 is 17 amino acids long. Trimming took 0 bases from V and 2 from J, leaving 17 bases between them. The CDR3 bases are TGTGCCAGCAGCGTAGGAGGGGGGGCCCCCGGTCAAGAGACCCAGTACTTC. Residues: CASSVGGGAPGQETQYF.

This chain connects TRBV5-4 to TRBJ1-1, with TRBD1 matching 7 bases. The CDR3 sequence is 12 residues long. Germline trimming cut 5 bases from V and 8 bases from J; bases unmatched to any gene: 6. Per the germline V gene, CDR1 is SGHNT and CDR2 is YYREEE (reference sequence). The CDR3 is CASSLKQGEAFF. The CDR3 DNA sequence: TGTGCCAGCAGTCTTAAACAGGGGGAAGCTTTCTTT.

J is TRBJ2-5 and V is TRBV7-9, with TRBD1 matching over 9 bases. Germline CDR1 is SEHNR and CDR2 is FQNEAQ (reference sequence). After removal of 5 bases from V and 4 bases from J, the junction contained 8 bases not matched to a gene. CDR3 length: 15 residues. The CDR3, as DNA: TGTGCCAGCAGCCCCCCCACAGGGGGCGGAGAGACCCAGTACTTC. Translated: CASSPPTGGGETQYF.

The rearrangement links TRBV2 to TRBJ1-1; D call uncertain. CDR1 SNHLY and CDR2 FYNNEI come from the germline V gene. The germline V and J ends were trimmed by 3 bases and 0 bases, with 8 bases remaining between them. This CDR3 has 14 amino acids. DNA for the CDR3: TGTGCCAGCAGTGACGGACGGTTGAACACTGAAGCTTTCTTT. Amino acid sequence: CASSDGRLNTEAFF.

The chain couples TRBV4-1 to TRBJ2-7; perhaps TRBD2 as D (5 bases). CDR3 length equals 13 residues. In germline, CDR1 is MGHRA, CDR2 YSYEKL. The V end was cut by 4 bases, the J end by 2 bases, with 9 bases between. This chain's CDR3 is CASSLEGAYEQYF. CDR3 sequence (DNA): TGCGCCAGCAGCCTAGAGGGAGCCTACGAGCAGTACTTC.

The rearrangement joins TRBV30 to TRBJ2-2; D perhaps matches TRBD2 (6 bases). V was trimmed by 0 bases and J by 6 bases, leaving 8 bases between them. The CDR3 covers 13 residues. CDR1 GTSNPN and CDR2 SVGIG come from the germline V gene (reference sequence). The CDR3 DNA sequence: TGTGCCTGGAGTGTGGGGACTTCCGGGGAGCTGTTTTTT. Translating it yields CAWSVGTSGELFF.

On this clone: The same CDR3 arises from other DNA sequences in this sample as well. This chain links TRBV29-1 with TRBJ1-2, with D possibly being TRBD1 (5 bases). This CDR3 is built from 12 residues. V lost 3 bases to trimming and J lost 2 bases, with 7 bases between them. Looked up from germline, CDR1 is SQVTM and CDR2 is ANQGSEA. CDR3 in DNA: TGCAGCGTTGAGGGGCGGAACTATGGCTACACCTTC. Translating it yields CSVEGRNYGYTF.

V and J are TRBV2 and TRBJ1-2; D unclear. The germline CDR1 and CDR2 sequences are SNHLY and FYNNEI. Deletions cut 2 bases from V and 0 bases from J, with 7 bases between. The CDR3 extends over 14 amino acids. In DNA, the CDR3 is TGTGCCAGCAGTGAATACGGGGCTAACTATGGCTACACCTTC. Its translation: CASSEYGANYGYTF.

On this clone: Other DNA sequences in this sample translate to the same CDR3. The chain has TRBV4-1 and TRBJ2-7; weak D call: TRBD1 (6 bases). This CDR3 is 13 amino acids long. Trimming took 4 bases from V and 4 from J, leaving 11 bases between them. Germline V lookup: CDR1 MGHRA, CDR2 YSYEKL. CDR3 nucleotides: TGCGCCAGCAGCCCCAAGGACAGTTACGAGCAGTACTTC. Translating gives CASSPKDSYEQYF.

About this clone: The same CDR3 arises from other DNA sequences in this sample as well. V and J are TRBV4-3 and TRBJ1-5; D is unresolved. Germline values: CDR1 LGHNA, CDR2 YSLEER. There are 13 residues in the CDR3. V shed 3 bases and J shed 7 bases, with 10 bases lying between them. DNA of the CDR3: TGCGCCAGCAGCCAGGAAATAGGACAGCCCCAGCATTTT. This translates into CASSQEIGQPQHF.

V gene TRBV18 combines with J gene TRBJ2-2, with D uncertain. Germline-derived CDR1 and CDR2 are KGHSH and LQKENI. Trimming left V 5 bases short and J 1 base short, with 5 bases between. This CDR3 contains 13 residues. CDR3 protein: CASSNLNTGELFF. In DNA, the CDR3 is TGTGCCAGCTCAAATTTGAACACCGGGGAGCTGTTTTTT.

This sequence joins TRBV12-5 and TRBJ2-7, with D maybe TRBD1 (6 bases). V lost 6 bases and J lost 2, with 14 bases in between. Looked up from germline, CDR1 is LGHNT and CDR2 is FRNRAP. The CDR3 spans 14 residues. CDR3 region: CASGYGTPTYEQYF. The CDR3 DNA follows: TGTGCTAGTGGCTACGGGACACCAACCTACGAGCAGTACTTC. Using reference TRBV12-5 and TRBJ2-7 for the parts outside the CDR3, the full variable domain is DARVTQTPRHKVTEMGQEVTMRCQPILGHNTVFWYRQTMMQGLELLAYFRNRAPLDDSGMPKDRFSAEMPDATLATLKIQPSEPRDSAVYFCASGYGTPTYEQYFGPGTRLTVT.

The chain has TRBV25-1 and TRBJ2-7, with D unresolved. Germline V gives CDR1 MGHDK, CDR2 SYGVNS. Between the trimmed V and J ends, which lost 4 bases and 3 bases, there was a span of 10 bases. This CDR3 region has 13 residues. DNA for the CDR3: TGTGCCAGCAGTGTGGGTTTGCTCTACGAGCAGTACTTC. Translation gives CASSVGLLYEQYF.

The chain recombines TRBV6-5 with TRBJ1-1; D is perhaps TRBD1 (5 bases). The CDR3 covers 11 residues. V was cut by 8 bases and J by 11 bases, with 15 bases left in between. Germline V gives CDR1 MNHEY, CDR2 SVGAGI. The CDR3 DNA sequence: TGTGCCAGCTTCAGTCCAGGGTGGGCTTTCTTT. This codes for CASFSPGWAFF.

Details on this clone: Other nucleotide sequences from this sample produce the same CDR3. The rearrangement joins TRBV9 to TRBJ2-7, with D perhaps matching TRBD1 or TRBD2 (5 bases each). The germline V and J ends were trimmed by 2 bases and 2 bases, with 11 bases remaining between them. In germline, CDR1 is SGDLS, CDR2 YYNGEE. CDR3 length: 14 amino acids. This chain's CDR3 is CASSVGLAAYEQYF. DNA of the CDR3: TGTGCCAGCAGCGTGGGGCTAGCCGCCTACGAGCAGTACTTC.

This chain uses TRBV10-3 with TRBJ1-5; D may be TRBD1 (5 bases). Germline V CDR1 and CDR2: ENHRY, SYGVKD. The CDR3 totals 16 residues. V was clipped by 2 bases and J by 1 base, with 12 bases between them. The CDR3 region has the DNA TGTGCCATCAGTGAGAGGGGTTGGACGAGCAATCAGCCCCAGCATTTT. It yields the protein CAISERGWTSNQPQHF.

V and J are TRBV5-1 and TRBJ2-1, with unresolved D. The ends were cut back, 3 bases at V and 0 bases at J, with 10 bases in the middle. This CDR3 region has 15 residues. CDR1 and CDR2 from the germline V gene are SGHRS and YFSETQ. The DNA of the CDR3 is TGCGCCAGCAGCTACAGCACGAGCTCCTACAATGAGCAGTTCTTC. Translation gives CASSYSTSSYNEQFF.

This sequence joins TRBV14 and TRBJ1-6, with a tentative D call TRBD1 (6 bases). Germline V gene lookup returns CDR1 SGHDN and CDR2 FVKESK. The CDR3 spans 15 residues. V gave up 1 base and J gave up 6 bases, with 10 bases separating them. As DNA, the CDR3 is TGTGCCAGCAGCCAAGTGTCAGGGGTTAATTCACCCCTCCACTTT. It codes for CASSQVSGVNSPLHF.

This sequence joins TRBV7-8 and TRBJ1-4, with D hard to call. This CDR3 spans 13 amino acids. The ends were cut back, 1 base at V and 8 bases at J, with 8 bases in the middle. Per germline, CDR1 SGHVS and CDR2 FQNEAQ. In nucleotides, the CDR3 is TGTGCCAGCAGCTTAGGGGGAAACGAAAAACTGTTTTTT. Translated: CASSLGGNEKLFF.